The sequence of this TCR beta chain was determined in a study of shared clonotypes between healthy human individuals. Data came from immunoSEQ multiplex PCR; TCRdb stores just in-frame clones and leaves some out. Among about 680,000 clones listed, 60% to 75% were seen once. This clone was seen at least ten times. What it binds is unknown. Germline CDR1 and CDR2: LNHDA and SQIVND (reference sequence). The CDR3 has 16 residues. The J segment lost 1 base and the V segment lost 6 bases, leaving 6 bases of the junction unmatched. Whole-study results and caveats: Several donors held about 5% of naive CD4 clonotypes in common. Compared with clonotypes that all four donors shared, non-shared clonotypes had lower generation probabilities. Sequencing depth was expected to influence donor clonotype sharing.

The specimen sequenced was memory CD4+ T cells sorted from blood. The subset is: CD45RA-negative fraction. The V and J genes are TRBV19 and TRBJ2-6; 7 bases are a match to TRBD1. The clonotype originates from a woman aged 25-40 years in good health. In DNA, the CDR3 is TGTGCCAGTAGGGACAGGTTAGGATCTGGGGCCAACGTCCTGACTTTC. It encodes CASRDRLGSGANVLTF.